This TCR beta chain is from a study of patients and donors after allogeneic stem cell transplantation. From the RT-PCR reads, TCRdb called clonotypes with MiXCR, one entry per CDR3 protein. The table shows hundreds of thousands of distinct CDR3 sequences, with more than 15% occurring only once. This clonotype showed up just a few times. This CDR3 comprises 13 residues. Per germline, CDR1 SGHVS and CDR2 FQNEAQ. Trimming removed 3 bases from V and 11 bases from J, with 16 bases in between. Sequencing was done on a sample of blood, either unsorted or a sorted T cell fraction (not recorded which). The TCR sequence derives from a human donor who was either an allogeneic HSCT recipient or a stem cell or donor lymphocyte infusion donor (not recorded which). It is not recorded whose cells these are; they may come from a transplant donor. V usage is TRBV7-8 and J usage is TRBJ1-2; tentative D call: TRBD1 (6 bases). Here the CDR3 DNA reads TGTGCCAGCAGCTTGGACACAGGGAGGTGGTACACCTTC. Translated, it gives CASSLDTGRWYTF.